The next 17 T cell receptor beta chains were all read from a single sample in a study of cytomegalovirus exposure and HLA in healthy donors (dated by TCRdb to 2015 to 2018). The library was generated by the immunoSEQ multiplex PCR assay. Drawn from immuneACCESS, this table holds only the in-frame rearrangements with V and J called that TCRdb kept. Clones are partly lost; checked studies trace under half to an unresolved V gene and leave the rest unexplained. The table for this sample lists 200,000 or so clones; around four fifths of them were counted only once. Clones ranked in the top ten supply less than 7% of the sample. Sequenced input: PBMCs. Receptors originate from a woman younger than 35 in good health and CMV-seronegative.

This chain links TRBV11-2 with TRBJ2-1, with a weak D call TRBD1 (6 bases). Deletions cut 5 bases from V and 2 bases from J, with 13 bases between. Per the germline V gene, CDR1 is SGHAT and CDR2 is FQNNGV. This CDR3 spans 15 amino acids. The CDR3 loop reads CASSPLRGPYNEQFF. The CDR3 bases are TGTGCCAGCAGCCCCCTCAGGGGCCCCTACAATGAGCAGTTCTTC.

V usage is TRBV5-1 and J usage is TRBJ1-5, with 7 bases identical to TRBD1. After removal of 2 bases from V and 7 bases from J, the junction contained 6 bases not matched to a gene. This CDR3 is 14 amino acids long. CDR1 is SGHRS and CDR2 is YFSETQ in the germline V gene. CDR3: CASSLGGGGQPQHF. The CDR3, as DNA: TGCGCCAGCAGCTTAGGAGGGGGCGGCCAGCCCCAGCATTTT.

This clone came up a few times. This CDR3 reads CASSGTGSQPQHF. The CDR3 region has the DNA TGTGCCAGCAGCGGGACAGGGAGTCAGCCCCAGCATTTT. The V call is TRBV6-5, the J call TRBJ1-5; 9 bases agree with TRBD1. Germline V lookup: CDR1 MNHEY, CDR2 SVGAGI. After removal of 6 bases from V and 6 bases from J, the junction contained 3 bases not matched to a gene. There are 13 residues in the CDR3.

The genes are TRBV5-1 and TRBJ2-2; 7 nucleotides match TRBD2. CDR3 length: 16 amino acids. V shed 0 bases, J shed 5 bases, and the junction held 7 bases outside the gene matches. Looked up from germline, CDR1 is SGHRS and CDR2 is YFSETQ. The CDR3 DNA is TGCGCCAGCAGCTTGGTGCCTAGCGGTCTGACCGGGGAGCTGTTTTTT. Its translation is CASSLVPSGLTGELFF.

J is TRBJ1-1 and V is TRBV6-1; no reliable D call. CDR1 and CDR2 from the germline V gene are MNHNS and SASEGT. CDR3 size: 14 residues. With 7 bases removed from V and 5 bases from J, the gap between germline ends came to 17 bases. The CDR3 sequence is CASNIRGVGTEAFF. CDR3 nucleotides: TGTGCCAGCAACATACGCGGGGTTGGGACTGAAGCTTTCTTT.

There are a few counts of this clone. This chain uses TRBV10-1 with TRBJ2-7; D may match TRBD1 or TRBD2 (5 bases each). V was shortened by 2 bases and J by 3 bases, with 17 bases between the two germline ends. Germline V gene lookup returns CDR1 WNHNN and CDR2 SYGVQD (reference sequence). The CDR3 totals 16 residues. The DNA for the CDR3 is TGCGCCAGCAGTGAGAGCTCCCCGGGACCCTACTACGAGCAGTACTTC. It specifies CASSESSPGPYYEQYF.

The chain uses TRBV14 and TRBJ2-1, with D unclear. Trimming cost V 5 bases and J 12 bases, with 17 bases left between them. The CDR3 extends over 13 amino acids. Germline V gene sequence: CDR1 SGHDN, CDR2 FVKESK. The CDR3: CASSFTRQAGQFF. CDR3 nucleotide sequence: TGTGCCAGCAGCTTCACTCGGCAGGCCGGGCAGTTCTTC.

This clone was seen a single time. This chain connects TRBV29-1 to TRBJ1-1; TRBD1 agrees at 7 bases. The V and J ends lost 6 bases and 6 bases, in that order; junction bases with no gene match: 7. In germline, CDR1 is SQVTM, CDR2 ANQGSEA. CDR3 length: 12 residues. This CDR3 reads CSVQGEPPEAFF. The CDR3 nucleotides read TGCAGCGTCCAGGGGGAACCCCCTGAAGCTTTCTTT. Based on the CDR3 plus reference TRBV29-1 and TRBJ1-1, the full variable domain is SAVISQKPSRDICQRGTSLTIQCQVDSQVTMMFWYRQQPGQSLTLIATANQGSEATYESGFVIDKFPISRPNLTFSTLTVSNMSPEDSSIYLCSVQGEPPEAFFGQGTRLTVV.

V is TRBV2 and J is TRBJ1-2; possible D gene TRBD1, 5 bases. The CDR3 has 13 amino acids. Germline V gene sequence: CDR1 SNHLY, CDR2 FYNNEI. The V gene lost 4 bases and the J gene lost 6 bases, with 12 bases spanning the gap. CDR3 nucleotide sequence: TGTGCCAGCAGTGGGGAGGGCAGGGATGGCTACACCTTC. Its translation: CASSGEGRDGYTF.

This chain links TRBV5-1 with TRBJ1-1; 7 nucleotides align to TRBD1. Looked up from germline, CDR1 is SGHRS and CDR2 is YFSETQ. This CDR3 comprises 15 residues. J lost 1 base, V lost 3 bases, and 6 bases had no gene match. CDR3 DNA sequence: TGCGCCAGCAGCTCATCGACAGGGCGGAACACTGAAGCTTTCTTT. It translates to CASSSSTGRNTEAFF. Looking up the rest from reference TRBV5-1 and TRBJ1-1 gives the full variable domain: KAGVTQTPRYLIKTRGQQVTLSCSPISGHRSVSWYQQTPGQGLQFLFEYFSETQRNKGNFPGRFSGRQFSNSRSEMNVSTLELGDSALYLCASSSSTGRNTEAFFGQGTRLTVV.

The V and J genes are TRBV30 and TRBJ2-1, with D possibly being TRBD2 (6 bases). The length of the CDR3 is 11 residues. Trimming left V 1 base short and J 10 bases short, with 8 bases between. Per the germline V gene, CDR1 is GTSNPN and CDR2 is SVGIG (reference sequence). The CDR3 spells CAWSGLEEQFF. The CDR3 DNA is TGTGCCTGGAGTGGACTAGAGGAGCAGTTCTTC.

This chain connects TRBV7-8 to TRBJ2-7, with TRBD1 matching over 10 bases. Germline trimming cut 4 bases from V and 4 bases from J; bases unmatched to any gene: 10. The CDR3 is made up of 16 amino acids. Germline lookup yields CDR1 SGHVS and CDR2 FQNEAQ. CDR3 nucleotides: TGTGCCAGCAGCTCCCTTTCGGGACAGGGGATTTACGAGCAGTACTTC. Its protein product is CASSSLSGQGIYEQYF.

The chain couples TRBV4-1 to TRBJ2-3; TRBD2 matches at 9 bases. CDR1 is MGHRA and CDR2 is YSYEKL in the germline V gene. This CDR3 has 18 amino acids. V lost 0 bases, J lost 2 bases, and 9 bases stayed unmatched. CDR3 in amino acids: CASSQDRRAGGVTDTQYF. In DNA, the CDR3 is TGCGCCAGCAGCCAAGATCGAAGAGCGGGAGGTGTCACAGATACGCAGTATTTT.

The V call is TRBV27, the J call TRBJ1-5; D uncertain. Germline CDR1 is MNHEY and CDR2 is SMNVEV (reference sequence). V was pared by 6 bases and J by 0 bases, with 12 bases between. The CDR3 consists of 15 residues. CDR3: CASRPDGYSNQPQHF. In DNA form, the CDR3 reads TGTGCCAGCAGACCGGACGGTTATAGCAATCAGCCCCAGCATTTT.

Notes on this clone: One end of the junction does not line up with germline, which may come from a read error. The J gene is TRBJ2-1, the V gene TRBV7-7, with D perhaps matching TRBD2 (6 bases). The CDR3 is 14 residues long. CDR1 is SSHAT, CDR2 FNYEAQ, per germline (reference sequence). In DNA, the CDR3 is TGTGCTAGCAGCTTAATGGAGGGGTTAAATGAGCAGTTCTTC. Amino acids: CASSLMEGLNEQFF.

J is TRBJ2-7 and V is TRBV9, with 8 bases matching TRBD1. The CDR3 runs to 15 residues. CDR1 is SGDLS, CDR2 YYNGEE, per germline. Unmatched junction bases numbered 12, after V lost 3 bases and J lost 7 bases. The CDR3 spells CASSALDRARGEQYF. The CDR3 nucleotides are TGTGCCAGCAGCGCCTTGGACAGGGCCCGGGGGGAGCAGTACTTC.

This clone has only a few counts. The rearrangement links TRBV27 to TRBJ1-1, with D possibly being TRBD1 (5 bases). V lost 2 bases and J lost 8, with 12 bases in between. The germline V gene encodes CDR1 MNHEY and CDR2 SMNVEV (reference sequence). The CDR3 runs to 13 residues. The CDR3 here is CASSLARVREAFF. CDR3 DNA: TGTGCCAGCAGTTTAGCCAGGGTTCGGGAAGCTTTCTTT.